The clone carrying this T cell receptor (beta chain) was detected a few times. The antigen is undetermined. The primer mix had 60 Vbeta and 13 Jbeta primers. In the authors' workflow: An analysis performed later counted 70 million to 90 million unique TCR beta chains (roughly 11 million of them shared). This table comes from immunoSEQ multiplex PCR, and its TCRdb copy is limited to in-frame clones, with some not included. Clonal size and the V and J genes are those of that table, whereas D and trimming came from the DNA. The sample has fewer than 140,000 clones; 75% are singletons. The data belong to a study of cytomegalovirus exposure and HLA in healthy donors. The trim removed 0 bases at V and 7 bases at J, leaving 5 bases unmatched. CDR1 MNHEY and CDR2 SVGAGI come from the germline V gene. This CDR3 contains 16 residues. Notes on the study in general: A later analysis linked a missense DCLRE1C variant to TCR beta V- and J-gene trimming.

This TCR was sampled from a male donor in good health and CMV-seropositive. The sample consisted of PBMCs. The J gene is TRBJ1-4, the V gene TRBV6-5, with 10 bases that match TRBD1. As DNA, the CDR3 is TGTGCCAGCAGTTACTCGGGACAGGGGTCAGGTGAAAAACTGTTTTTT. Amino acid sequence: CASSYSGQGSGEKLFF.